One and the same sample provided the 15 T cell receptor beta chains below, sequenced in a study of cytomegalovirus exposure and HLA in healthy donors. Researchers ran the PCR with 60 Vbeta and 13 Jbeta primers. Sequencing was performed with immunoSEQ multiplex PCR; in TCRdb, only in-frame clones are kept and a portion is missing. Here the sample spans over 70,000 clones, around 81% being singletons. Sequencing was performed on PBMCs. The receptor set was obtained from a man younger than 35 in good health and CMV-seronegative.

The chain joins TRBV19 to TRBJ1-3; D is undetermined. From germline, CDR1 is LNHDA and CDR2 SQIVND (reference sequence). V was shortened by 5 bases and J by 0 bases, with 11 bases between the two germline ends. CDR3 size: 15 residues. The CDR3 loop reads CASSVRTTSGNTIYF. The CDR3 DNA follows: TGTGCCAGTAGTGTCCGGACTACCTCTGGAAACACCATATATTTT.

The chain joins TRBV19 to TRBJ1-1; D unclear. This CDR3 is 14 amino acids long. Trimming removed 4 bases at V and 0 bases at J, with 9 bases between. Germline V gene data show CDR1 as LNHDA and CDR2 as SQIVND (reference sequence). The CDR3 sequence: CASSSAGMNTEAFF. CDR3 nucleotides: TGTGCCAGTAGTAGCGCAGGAATGAACACTGAAGCTTTCTTT.

This clone appeared a single time. This chain joins TRBV5-1 and TRBJ2-5; 8 nucleotides align to TRBD2. This CDR3 has 17 residues. V gave up 4 bases and J gave up 1 base; unmatched junction bases: 12. Germline CDR1 reads SGHRS; CDR2 reads YFSETQ. This CDR3 reads CASSLPRGGTFQETQYF. The CDR3 DNA is TGCGCCAGCAGCCTTCCACGGGGGGGAACCTTCCAAGAGACCCAGTACTTC.

This clone came up a few times. The chain recombines TRBV5-8 with TRBJ1-1, with 12 bases aligning to TRBD1. The CDR3 totals 16 residues. Germline trimming cut 1 base from V and 4 bases from J; bases unmatched to any gene: 5. Germline V gene sequence: CDR1 SGHTS, CDR2 YDEGEE. CDR3 residues: CASSLPGQGAITEAFF. DNA of the CDR3: TGTGCCAGCAGCTTGCCGGGACAGGGGGCGATCACTGAAGCTTTCTTT.

The chain joins TRBV21-1 to TRBJ2-5; the D call TRBD1 from the table was never checked on the DNA. TRBV21-1 is labeled a pseudogene. CDR3 size: 14 residues. The CDR3 here is CASSIKGMGETQYF. The CDR3 coding sequence is TGTGCCAGCAGCATAAAGGGGATGGGGGAGACCCAGTACTTC.

The rearrangement joins TRBV7-9 to TRBJ1-2; 8 bases are a match to TRBD1. The trim removed 1 base at V and 1 base at J, leaving 11 bases unmatched. The CDR3 contains 18 residues. Germline CDR1 reads SEHNR; CDR2 reads FQNEAQ (reference sequence). The DNA of the CDR3 is TGTGCCAGCAGCTTAGTTTCTGGCAGGGGGCTCTTTAACTATGGCTACACCTTC. Translation gives CASSLVSGRGLFNYGYTF.

The chain recombines TRBV6-4 with TRBJ2-3; TRBD2 aligns across 9 bases. The V and J ends lost 4 bases and 1 base, in that order; junction bases with no gene match: 3. Per the germline V gene, CDR1 is MRHNA and CDR2 is SNTAGT. The CDR3 contains 15 residues. This CDR3 reads CASSGIAGGTDTQYF. The CDR3 coding sequence is TGTGCCAGCAGTGGTATAGCGGGGGGCACAGATACGCAGTATTTT.

This rearrangement joins TRBV6-1 to TRBJ2-7, with D possibly matching TRBD2 (5 bases). The V gene lost 3 bases and the J gene lost 3 bases, with 18 bases spanning the gap. Germline V gene lookup returns CDR1 MNHNS and CDR2 SASEGT. CDR3 length equals 16 residues. CDR3 sequence: CASSDPYVEEGYEQYF. In nucleotides, the CDR3 is TGTGCCAGCAGTGACCCCTACGTCGAAGAGGGCTACGAGCAGTACTTC.

V gene TRBV5-6 combines with J gene TRBJ2-2, with a weak D call TRBD2 (7 bases). Trimming stripped 0 bases from V and 2 bases from J, with 17 bases between. The germline V gene encodes CDR1 SGHDT and CDR2 YYEEEE. CDR3 length: 18 amino acids. The CDR3 DNA sequence: TGTGCCAGCAGCTTGGAGTTCGGCGGGGGCCGAAACACCGGGGAGCTGTTTTTT. Protein: CASSLEFGGGRNTGELFF. The whole variable domain, filled in from reference TRBV5-6 and TRBJ2-2, reads DAGVTQSPTHLIKTRGQQVTLRCSPKSGHDTVSWYQQALGQGPQFIFQYYEEEERQRGNFPDRFSGHQFPNYSSELNVNALLLGDSALYLCASSLEFGGGRNTGELFFGEGSRLTVL.

This sequence joins TRBV19 and TRBJ1-1; 10 bases map to TRBD1. CDR1 is LNHDA, CDR2 SQIVND, per germline (reference sequence). The CDR3 is 12 residues long. The J segment lost 8 bases and the V segment lost 5 bases, leaving 2 bases of the junction unmatched. The CDR3 nucleotides are TGTGCCAGTAGTGGACAGGGGGACGAAGCTTTCTTT. Translating gives CASSGQGDEAFF.

The chain uses TRBV9 and TRBJ2-2, with D tentatively TRBD1 (6 bases). Germline V CDR1 and CDR2: SGDLS, YYNGEE. CDR3 length equals 15 residues. Deletions cut 4 bases from V and 3 bases from J, with 13 bases between. The CDR3 spells CASSPPTGYTGELFF. The CDR3, as DNA: TGTGCCAGCAGCCCGCCGACAGGCTACACCGGGGAGCTGTTTTTT.

V and J are TRBV10-3 and TRBJ1-2; 7 bases match TRBD1. V gave up 0 bases and J gave up 5 bases; unmatched junction bases: 6. Germline assignment: CDR1 ENHRY and CDR2 SYGVKD. The CDR3 is 15 residues long. The CDR3 nucleotides are TGTGCCATCAGTGAGTCTAACAGGGGAACTTATGGCTACACCTTC. Its translation is CAISESNRGTYGYTF.

The V gene is TRBV7-9, the J gene TRBJ1-1, with 8 bases fitting TRBD1. With V trimmed by 6 bases and J by 10 bases, 4 bases remained unmatched. Germline lookup yields CDR1 SEHNR and CDR2 FQNEAQ (reference sequence). The CDR3 runs to 11 residues. The CDR3 sequence: CASSSGQGAFF. The CDR3 DNA reads TGTGCCAGCAGTTCCGGACAGGGAGCTTTCTTT.

The V gene is TRBV4-2, the J gene TRBJ2-3, with 8 bases lining up with TRBD2. The CDR3 runs 16 residues. Germline CDR1 and CDR2: LGHNA and YNFKEQ. V lost 4 bases, J lost 3 bases, and 9 bases stayed unmatched. As DNA, the CDR3 is TGTGCCAGCAGCCCCCCTGGGCAGCGGGGGACAGATACGCAGTATTTT. Residues: CASSPPGQRGTDTQYF.

The rearrangement links TRBV6-6 to TRBJ2-7; tentative D call: TRBD1 (6 bases). Germline CDR1 is MNHNY and CDR2 is SVGAGI (reference sequence). The CDR3 runs to 14 residues. The germline V and J ends were trimmed by 4 bases and 2 bases, with 12 bases remaining between them. CDR3 amino acids: CASSWQGGAYEQYF. CDR3 DNA sequence: TGTGCCAGCAGTTGGCAAGGGGGAGCCTACGAGCAGTACTTC.